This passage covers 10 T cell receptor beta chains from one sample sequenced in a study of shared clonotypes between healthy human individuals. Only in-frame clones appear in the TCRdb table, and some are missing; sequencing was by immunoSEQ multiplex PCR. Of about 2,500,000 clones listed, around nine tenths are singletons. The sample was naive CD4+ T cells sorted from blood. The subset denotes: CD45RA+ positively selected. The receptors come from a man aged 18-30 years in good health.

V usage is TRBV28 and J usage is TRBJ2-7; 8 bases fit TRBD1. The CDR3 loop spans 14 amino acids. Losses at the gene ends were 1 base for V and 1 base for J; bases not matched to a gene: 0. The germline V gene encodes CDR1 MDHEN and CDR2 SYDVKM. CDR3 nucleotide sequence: TGTGCCAGCAGTTTATACAGGGGGTCCTACGAGCAGTACTTC. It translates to CASSLYRGSYEQYF.

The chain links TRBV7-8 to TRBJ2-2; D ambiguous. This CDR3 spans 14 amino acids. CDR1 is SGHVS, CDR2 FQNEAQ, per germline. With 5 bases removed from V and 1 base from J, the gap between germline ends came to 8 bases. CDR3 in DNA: TGTGCCAGCAGCCCCGACGGGAACACCGGGGAGCTGTTTTTT. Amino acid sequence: CASSPDGNTGELFF.

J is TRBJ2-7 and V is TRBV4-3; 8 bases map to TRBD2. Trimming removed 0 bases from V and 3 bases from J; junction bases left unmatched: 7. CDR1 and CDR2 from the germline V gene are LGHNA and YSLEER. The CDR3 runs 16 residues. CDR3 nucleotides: TGCGCCAGCAGCCAAGATGGACCGGGGGGGGTCTACGAGCAGTACTTC. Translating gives CASSQDGPGGVYEQYF.

The CDR3 sequence: CASSGSAGKYEAFF. The DNA for the CDR3 is TGTGCCAGTAGTGGCTCAGCTGGGAAATATGAAGCTTTCTTT. V and J are TRBV19 and TRBJ1-1; D is uncertain. CDR1 is LNHDA and CDR2 is SQIVND in the germline V gene (reference sequence). The CDR3 has 14 amino acids. Trimming stripped 5 bases from V and 7 bases from J, with 17 bases between.

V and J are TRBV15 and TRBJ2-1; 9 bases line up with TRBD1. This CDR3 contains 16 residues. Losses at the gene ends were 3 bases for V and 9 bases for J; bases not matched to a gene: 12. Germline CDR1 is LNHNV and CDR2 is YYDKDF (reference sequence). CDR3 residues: CATSRVRGQGPGEQFF. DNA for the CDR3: TGTGCCACCAGCAGGGTCCGTGGACAGGGGCCGGGTGAGCAGTTCTTC.

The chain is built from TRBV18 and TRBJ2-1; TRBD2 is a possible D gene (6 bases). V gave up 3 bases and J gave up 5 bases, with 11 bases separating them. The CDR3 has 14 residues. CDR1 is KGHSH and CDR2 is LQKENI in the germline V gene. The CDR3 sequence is CASSPSGLDNEQFF. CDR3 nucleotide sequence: TGTGCCAGCTCACCGTCGGGACTGGACAATGAGCAGTTCTTC. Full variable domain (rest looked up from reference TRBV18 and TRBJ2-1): NAGVMQNPRHLVRRRGQEARLRCSPMKGHSHVYWYRQLPEEGLKFMVYLQKENIIDESGMPKERFSAEFPKEGPSILRIQQVVRGDSAAYFCASSPSGLDNEQFFGPGTRLTVL.

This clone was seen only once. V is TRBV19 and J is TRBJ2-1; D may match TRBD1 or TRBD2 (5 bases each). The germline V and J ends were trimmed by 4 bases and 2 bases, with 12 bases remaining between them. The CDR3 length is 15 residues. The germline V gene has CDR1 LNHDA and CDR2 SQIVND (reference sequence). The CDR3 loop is CASSTWDPTYNEQFF. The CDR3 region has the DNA TGTGCCAGTAGTACTTGGGACCCCACCTACAATGAGCAGTTCTTC.

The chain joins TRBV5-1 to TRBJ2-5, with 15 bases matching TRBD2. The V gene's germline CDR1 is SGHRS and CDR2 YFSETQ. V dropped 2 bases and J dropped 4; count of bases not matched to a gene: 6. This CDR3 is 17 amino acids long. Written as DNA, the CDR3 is TGCGCCAGCAGCTTTGGGACTAGCGGGAGGTTTGGAGAGACCCAGTACTTC. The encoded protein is CASSFGTSGRFGETQYF.

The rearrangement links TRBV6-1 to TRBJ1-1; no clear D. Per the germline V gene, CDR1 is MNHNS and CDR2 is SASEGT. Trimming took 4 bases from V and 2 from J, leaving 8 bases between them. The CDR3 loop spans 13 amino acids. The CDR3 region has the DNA TGTGCCAGCAGTGTGAGCAGAAACACTGAAGCTTTCTTT. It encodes CASSVSRNTEAFF.

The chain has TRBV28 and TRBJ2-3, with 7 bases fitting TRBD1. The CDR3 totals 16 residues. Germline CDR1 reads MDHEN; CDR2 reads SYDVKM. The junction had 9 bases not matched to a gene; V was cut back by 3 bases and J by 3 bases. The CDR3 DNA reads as TGTGCCAGCAGTTTTGTAGAGGCAGGGGGAACAGATACGCAGTATTTT. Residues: CASSFVEAGGTDTQYF. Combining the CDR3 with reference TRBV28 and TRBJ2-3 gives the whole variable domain DVKVTQSSRYLVKRTGEKVFLECVQDMDHENMFWYRQDPGLGLRLIYFSYDVKMKEKGDIPEGYSVSREKKERFSLILESASTNQTSMYLCASSFVEAGGTDTQYFGPGTRLTVL.